One sample yielded the 16 T cell receptor beta chains listed below, sequenced in a study of OX40 agonist ivuxolimab in advanced cancers. To prepare the library, the immunoSEQ multiplex PCR assay was applied. TCRdb mirrors the immuneACCESS table, restricted to in-frame sequences. Some clones are absent from its copies; in checked studies, under half trace to an unresolved V gene, and the reason for the others is unknown. Here the sample has about 43,000 clones; 86% occur a single time. The top ten constitute about 35% of the sample. The sequenced sample was CD4+ or CD8+ T cells sorted from blood, obtained in a trial of the OX40 agonist ivuxolimab. These receptors came from an adult with an advanced solid tumor such as melanoma, head and neck, liver or kidney cancer.

Remarks on this clone: At one of its ends the junction is not consistent with the germline gene, which may arise from a read error. This chain connects TRBV2 to TRBJ1-5; the match to TRBD1 covers 12 bases. In germline, CDR1 is SNHLY, CDR2 FYNNEI. The CDR3 extends over 17 amino acids. The CDR3 loop is CASREGDRGLSNQPQHF. CDR3 coding DNA: TGTGCCAGCAGAGAAGGGGACAGGGGGCTGAGCAATCAGCCCCAGCATTTT.

The chain is built from TRBV7-3 and TRBJ2-2; 9 positions agree with TRBD1. This CDR3 has 15 residues. V was clipped by 5 bases and J by 10 bases; unmatched bases: 11. CDR1 SGHTA and CDR2 FQGTGA come from the germline V gene. In nucleotides, the CDR3 is TGTGCCAGCAGCCCGACCGGGACAGGGATTAAGGAGCTGTTTTTT. Translation gives CASSPTGTGIKELFF.

This clone was seen once. V is TRBV14 and J is TRBJ1-2; TRBD1 matches at 7 bases. Losses at the gene ends were 5 bases for V and 8 bases for J; bases not matched to a gene: 8. The germline gives CDR1 SGHDN, CDR2 FVKESK. The CDR3 totals 13 residues. Here the CDR3 DNA reads TGTGCCAGCAGCTCTGGACAGGTCGGCGGCTACACCTTC. It yields the protein CASSSGQVGGYTF.

The CDR3 here is CASSEALASLETQYF. The CDR3, as DNA: TGTGCCAGCAGTGAAGCGCTGGCTAGCCTCGAGACCCAGTACTTC. V usage is TRBV2 and J usage is TRBJ2-5, with D perhaps matching TRBD2 (5 bases). Per the germline V gene, CDR1 is SNHLY and CDR2 is FYNNEI. Trimming pared 0 bases from V and 5 bases from J, leaving 13 bases between. The CDR3 contains 15 residues.

The chain couples TRBV5-1 to TRBJ2-2; D unclear. The germline gives CDR1 SGHRS, CDR2 YFSETQ. The CDR3 runs to 14 residues. Trimming took off 1 base at V and 8 bases at J, with 12 bases between the two ends. CDR3 amino acids: CASSLSPPSGELFF. The CDR3 DNA sequence: TGCGCCAGCAGCTTGTCTCCCCCGTCGGGGGAGCTGTTTTTT.

This chain connects TRBV29-1 to TRBJ1-4; no firm D call. Trimming took off 4 bases at V and 8 bases at J, with 14 bases between the two ends. The CDR3 is 13 residues long. CDR1 and CDR2 (germline): SQVTM, ANQGSEA. CDR3 sequence: CSVVRETGEKLFF. The DNA of the CDR3 is TGCAGCGTTGTTCGGGAAACCGGGGAAAAACTGTTTTTT.

The CDR3 loop reads CASRRQGDGYGYTF. Here the CDR3 DNA reads TGTGCCAGCAGGCGACAGGGGGATGGGTATGGCTACACCTTC. The chain carries TRBV6-9 and TRBJ1-2; 9 bases agree with TRBD1. The CDR3 contains 14 residues. V lost 6 bases, J lost 5 bases, and 7 bases stayed unmatched. In germline, CDR1 is MNHGY, CDR2 SVAAGI.

The chain links TRBV4-1 to TRBJ1-5; 10 bases line up with TRBD1. The V and J ends lost 4 bases and 6 bases, in that order; junction bases with no gene match: 6. CDR1 and CDR2 (germline): MGHRA, YSYEKL. There are 15 residues in the CDR3. The CDR3 DNA follows: TGCGCCAGCAGCCCTCGGACAGGGGGGACTCAGCCCCAGCATTTT. It encodes CASSPRTGGTQPQHF.

The chain has TRBV10-1 and TRBJ1-6; tentative D call: TRBD1 (5 bases). V was cut by 4 bases and J by 10 bases, with 11 bases left in between. CDR3 length: 13 residues. In germline, CDR1 is WNHNN, CDR2 SYGVQD (reference sequence). The chain's CDR3 is CASSVREGSPLHF. CDR3 nucleotides: TGCGCCAGCAGTGTCAGGGAAGGGTCACCCCTCCACTTT.

V gene TRBV25-1 combines with J gene TRBJ2-1, with TRBD1 identical over 11 bases. Germline values: CDR1 MGHDK, CDR2 SYGVNS. J was trimmed by 1 base and V by 2 bases; bases with no gene match: 4. This CDR3 region has 17 residues. This CDR3 is CASSEAGQGASYNEQFF. The CDR3 nucleotides read TGTGCCAGCAGTGAAGCCGGACAGGGGGCATCCTACAATGAGCAGTTCTTC.

The rearrangement uses TRBV30 and TRBJ2-7, with 14 nucleotides matching TRBD2. With 5 bases clipped from V and 6 bases from J, the junction kept 0 bases outside the gene matches. The CDR3 consists of 12 residues. Germline lookup yields CDR1 GTSNPN and CDR2 SVGIG (reference sequence). CDR3 DNA: TGTGCCTGGGGACTAGCGGGAGGCGAGCAGTACTTC. The encoded protein is CAWGLAGGEQYF.

With respect to this clone: Different DNA sequences within this sample yield the same CDR3. The chain couples TRBV2 to TRBJ1-5; D remains ambiguous. Per the germline V gene, CDR1 is SNHLY and CDR2 is FYNNEI. The length of the CDR3 is 13 residues. Trimming removed 2 bases from V and 2 bases from J, with 4 bases in between. The CDR3 loop reads CASSEFGNQPQHF. CDR3 nucleotide sequence: TGTGCCAGCAGTGAATTTGGCAATCAGCCCCAGCATTTT.

The chain uses TRBV5-1 and TRBJ2-7; 8 nucleotides agree with TRBD1. From germline, CDR1 is SGHRS and CDR2 YFSETQ. Unmatched junction bases numbered 5, after V lost 0 bases and J lost 6 bases. The CDR3 spans 14 residues. CDR3 sequence reads: CASSLDARGLEQYF. In DNA form, the CDR3 reads TGCGCCAGCAGCTTGGACGCCAGGGGGCTCGAGCAGTACTTC.

The chain carries TRBV28 and TRBJ2-2; D remains unclear. This CDR3 spans 11 amino acids. V lost 2 bases to trimming and J lost 8 bases, with 3 bases between them. Germline V gene sequence: CDR1 MDHEN, CDR2 SYDVKM. CDR3 coding DNA: TGTGCCAGCAGTTTAACAGGGGAGCTGTTTTTT. It specifies CASSLTGELFF.

V is TRBV19 and J is TRBJ2-3; D might be TRBD2 (6 bases). Per the germline V gene, CDR1 is LNHDA and CDR2 is SQIVND (reference sequence). The CDR3 has 14 residues. V lost 3 bases and J 1 base, leaving 8 bases between the germline ends. The CDR3: CASSIQRGTDTQYF. The CDR3 coding sequence is TGTGCCAGTAGTATTCAGCGGGGCACAGATACGCAGTATTTT.

J is TRBJ2-1 and V is TRBV5-1, with 8 positions matching TRBD2. With 0 bases clipped from V and 7 bases from J, the junction kept 3 bases outside the gene matches. The CDR3 loop spans 14 amino acids. CDR1 is SGHRS and CDR2 is YFSETQ in the germline V gene. The CDR3 spells CASSLAGGPNEQFF. CDR3 nucleotides: TGCGCCAGCAGCTTGGCGGGGGGGCCGAATGAGCAGTTCTTC.